This entry describes one TCR beta chain. The antigen is undetermined. The sample belongs to a study of shared clonotypes between healthy human individuals. The wider study: CD4 naive and CD4 memory each took three plates per donor, while CD8 naive took two and CD8 memory one.

The CDR3 runs 15 residues. Per germline, CDR1 SGHAT and CDR2 FQNNGV. Between the trimmed V and J ends, which lost 0 bases and 0 bases, there was a span of 8 bases. Selected positively for CCR7 and CD45RO-negative, naive CD8 cells excluded terminally differentiated effector memory CD45RA+ cells. Broader study findings: Several donors showed sharing of around 5.3% of naive CD4 clonotypes. Only blood was sampled, and tissue TCR repertoires likely differ from blood ones.

Clones were sequenced by immunoSEQ multiplex PCR, and TCRdb holds only the in-frame ones, with some missing. Among about 610,000 clones listed, around 96% were seen once. Sequenced material: naive CD8+ T cells sorted from blood. J is TRBJ1-1 and V is TRBV11-2; D is ambiguous. The receptor's source is a woman between 25 and 40 years old in good health. The CDR3 DNA sequence: TGTGCCAGCAGCTTAGACACGAGTATGAACACTGAAGCTTTCTTT. It codes for CASSLDTSMNTEAFF. Based on the CDR3 plus reference TRBV11-2 and TRBJ1-1, the full variable domain is EAGVAQSPRYKIIEKRQSVAFWCNPISGHATLYWYQQILGQGPKLLIQFQNNGVVDDSQLPKDRFSAERLKGVDSTLKIQPAKLEDSAVYLCASSLDTSMNTEAFFGQGTRLTVV.